This TCR beta chain was retrieved from a study of identifying expanded T cells in peripheral blood. Findings and limits, study-wide: Differentially abundant clones: around 1.1 between replicates, 16.4 at roughly 15 days, under 25 at four.

Repertoires were generated with immunoSEQ multiplex PCR, while TCRdb's copy carries only in-frame clones and drops some. The table records fewer than 55,000 clones, roughly 80% of them present only once. This clone came up a few times. Its antigen remains unidentified. This CDR3 comprises 15 residues. Germline V gene lookup returns CDR1 SGHRS and CDR2 YFSETQ. Trimming took off 0 bases at V and 5 bases at J, with 9 bases between the two ends. During the collection period, no donor immune events like infections were recorded. The sample taken for sequencing was blood. The source of this sequence is a person aged 18-70 years in good health. This rearrangement joins TRBV5-1 to TRBJ1-6, with D possibly being TRBD1 (5 bases). The CDR3 DNA reads as TGCGCCAGCAGCTTGGAAGGGGCGGATAATTCACCCCTCCACTTT. Its translation is CASSLEGADNSPLHF.